A selection of T cell receptor beta chains follows, all from one sample in a study of cytomegalovirus exposure and HLA in healthy donors. Measured with immunoSEQ multiplex PCR; TCRdb has only the in-frame clones, and not every one. The repertoire includes under 150,000 clones, about 74% of them detected once, and over 0.8% sits in the top ten. The sequencing input was PBMCs. The receptors were sampled from a woman aged 55-70 years in good health and CMV-seronegative. Each CDR3 is given with its conserved first and last residue. D genes are given only for firm matches. Some rows have no size entry. The others give once, few or many, or a class for an expanded clone.

j_call | d_call | clone_size | v_call | cdr3_length | cdr3_aa | cdr3_nt
TRBJ1-5 | TRBD1 | . | TRBV5-4 | 16 | CASSSSTGGYNQPQHF | TGTGCCAGCAGCTCCTCGACAGGGGGCTACAATCAGCCCCAGCATTTT
TRBJ2-1 | TRBD1 | . | TRBV5-1 | 15 | CASSLPTGGLNEQFF | TGCGCCAGCAGCTTACCGACAGGGGGCCTCAATGAGCAGTTCTTC
TRBJ1-4 | TRBD1 | . | TRBV5-1 | 15 | CASSIQGALGEKLFF | TGCGCCAGCAGCATACAGGGGGCTCTCGGTGAAAAACTGTTTTTT
TRBJ2-7 | . | . | TRBV6-5 | 11 | CASSSVYEQYF | TGTGCCAGCAGTTCAGTATACGAGCAGTACTTC
TRBJ1-1 | . | . | TRBV28 | 12 | CASSLGPGGAFF | TGTGCCAGCAGTTTAGGCCCCGGGGGGGCTTTCTTT
TRBJ2-3 | TRBD2 | . | TRBV7-9 | 15 | CASSLGLAGGDTQYF | TGTGCCAGCAGCCTCGGACTAGCGGGGGGAGATACGCAGTATTTT
TRBJ1-5 | . | . | TRBV28 | 14 | CASIGSYSNQPQHF | TGTGCCAGTATAGGGAGTTATAGCAATCAGCCCCAGCATTTT
TRBJ1-1 | . | once | TRBV30 | 13 | CAWSPDRNTEAFF | TGTGCCTGGAGTCCCGACAGGAACACTGAAGCTTTCTTT
TRBJ2-7 | TRBD1 | . | TRBV6-5 | 15 | CASSPDRNPSGEQYF | TGTGCCAGCAGTCCGGACAGGAACCCTTCGGGGGAGCAGTACTTC
TRBJ2-7 | TRBD1 | . | TRBV5-5 | 16 | CASTSSLGQLLYEQYF | TGTGCCAGCACCTCATCCCTGGGACAGCTCCTCTACGAGCAGTACTTC
TRBJ2-3 | . | . | TRBV28 | 12 | CASGGAADTQYF | TGTGCCAGCGGGGGGGCCGCAGATACGCAGTATTTT
TRBJ1-2 | TRBD1 | . | TRBV27 | 13 | CASKEQGALGYTF | TGTGCCAGCAAAGAACAGGGGGCGTTGGGCTACACCTTC
TRBJ1-5 | TRBD1 | . | TRBV28 | 15 | CASRPPGGPNQPQHF | TGTGCCAGCAGGCCCCCAGGGGGCCCAAATCAGCCCCAGCATTTT
TRBJ2-3 | TRBD2 | . | TRBV11-1 | 15 | CASSLAKGLAGGQYF | TGTGCCAGCAGCTTAGCGAAAGGACTAGCGGGAGGGCAGTATTTT
TRBJ1-1 | . | . | TRBV19 | 21 | CASSTDPRGWSTPTKNTEAFF | TGTGCCAGTAGTACCGATCCGCGGGGCTGGTCAACCCCGACAAAGAACACTGAAGCTTTCTTT
TRBJ2-1 | TRBD1 | . | TRBV5-1 | 17 | CASSLAGTGSWNNEQFF | TGCGCCAGCAGCTTGGCCGGGACAGGGTCGTGGAACAATGAGCAGTTCTTC
TRBJ2-2 | . | . | TRBV19 | 15 | CASSNTGFNTGELFF | TGTGCCAGTAGTAATACCGGGTTTAACACCGGGGAGCTGTTTTTT
TRBJ2-1 | TRBD2 | once | TRBV5-4 | 15 | CASSPGQAGVNEQFF | TGTGCCAGCAGCCCCGGTCAAGCGGGAGTCAATGAGCAGTTCTTC
TRBJ2-1 | . | . | TRBV7-2 | 18 | CASSLGLIALSSYNEQFF | TGTGCCAGCAGCTTAGGACTTATAGCGTTGAGCTCCTACAATGAGCAGTTCTTC
TRBJ1-2 | TRBD1 | . | TRBV5-1 | 16 | CASSLEGQGFDYGYTF | TGCGCCAGCAGCTTGGAGGGACAGGGGTTTGACTATGGCTACACCTTC
TRBJ2-7 | . | . | TRBV28 | 14 | CASREGVGPYEQYF | TGTGCCAGCCGAGAGGGGGTAGGGCCCTACGAGCAGTACTTC
TRBJ2-5 | . | . | TRBV29-1 | 14 | CSVSKGRAEETQYF | TGCAGCGTTTCAAAAGGCCGAGCGGAAGAGACCCAGTACTTC
TRBJ2-3 | TRBD2 | . | TRBV9 | 16 | CASSPGRMLAADTQYF | TGTGCCAGCAGCCCAGGACGGATGCTAGCGGCGGATACGCAGTATTTT
TRBJ2-7 | TRBD2 | . | TRBV18 | 14 | CASSSSGGGQEQYF | TGTGCCAGCTCATCCTCGGGGGGGGGCCAAGAGCAGTACTTC
TRBJ2-5 | TRBD2 | . | TRBV23-1 | 16 | CASSQFGAGGRETQYF | TGCGCCAGCAGTCAGTTTGGGGCGGGGGGTAGGGAGACCCAGTACTTC
TRBJ1-1 | . | . | TRBV29-1 | 16 | CSVDAPGGTSGTEAFF | TGCAGCGTTGACGCCCCTGGCGGGACGAGCGGCACTGAAGCTTTCTTT
TRBJ2-4 | TRBD1 | . | TRBV7-3 | 14 | CASSFSPTGNIQYF | TGTGCCAGCAGCTTCAGCCCGACAGGGAACATTCAGTACTTC
TRBJ1-2 | . | . | TRBV21-1 | 16 | CASERRLGQGAGGYTF | TGTGCCAGCGAGCGCCGCCTTGGACAGGGGGCGGGTGGCTACACCTTC
TRBJ2-6 | TRBD2 | . | TRBV7-9 | 18 | CSSSHSLGGVGGANVLTF | TGTTCCAGCAGCCACTCATTGGGGGGGGTTGGAGGGGCCAACGTCCTGACTTTC
TRBJ1-5 | . | . | TRBV6-1 | 13 | CASVGTRDQPQHF | TGTGCCAGCGTGGGGACAAGGGATCAGCCCCAGCATTTT
TRBJ2-3 | . | . | TRBV10-1 | 16 | CASSPGRAGRTDTQYF | TGCGCCAGCTCTCCGGGGCGAGCGGGTCGCACAGATACGCAGTATTTT
TRBJ2-7 | TRBD1 | . | TRBV29-1 | 14 | CSGQPGQGMGEQYF | TGCAGCGGTCAACCGGGACAGGGAATGGGGGAGCAGTACTTC
TRBJ1-2 | . | . | TRBV7-9 | 15 | CASSLLGTRGDGYTF | TGTGCCAGCAGCTTATTGGGGACCCGGGGGGATGGCTACACCTTC
TRBJ2-7 | . | few | TRBV27 | 14 | CASSGGPTGKEQYF | TGTGCCAGCAGCGGGGGGCCTACAGGTAAAGAGCAGTACTTC
TRBJ1-2 | . | . | TRBV7-8 | 14 | CASSPDSLNYGYTF | TGTGCCAGCAGCCCGGACAGCCTTAACTATGGCTACACCTTC
TRBJ2-3 | . | . | TRBV2 | 15 | CASSEMRGGTDTQYF | TGTGCCAGCAGTGAGATGCGGGGCGGCACAGATACGCAGTATTTT
TRBJ1-3 | TRBD1 | . | TRBV19 | 14 | CASMGQGAGNTIYF | TGTGCCAGTATGGGACAGGGTGCAGGAAACACCATATATTTT
TRBJ1-1 | TRBD1 | . | TRBV4-1 | 14 | CASSQGPGGLEAFF | TGCGCCAGCAGCCAAGGACCAGGGGGCCTTGAAGCTTTCTTT
TRBJ2-5 | . | . | TRBV5-1 | 15 | CASSFFVGGQETQYF | TGCGCCAGCAGCTTTTTTGTGGGGGGCCAAGAGACCCAGTACTTC
TRBJ1-3 | . | . | TRBV6-1 | 17 | CASSGRQSRLSGNTIYF | TGTGCCAGCAGTGGCCGACAGAGCCGTCTCTCTGGAAACACCATATATTTT
TRBJ2-7 | TRBD2 | . | TRBV7-8 | 15 | CASSEWEASGYEQYF | TGTGCCAGCAGCGAATGGGAGGCTAGCGGCTACGAGCAGTACTTC
TRBJ2-7 | TRBD1 | . | TRBV30 | 14 | CAWRFETGGHEQYF | TGTGCCTGGAGGTTCGAGACAGGGGGCCACGAGCAGTACTTC
TRBJ2-2 | . | . | TRBV9 | 14 | CASSVGGITGELFF | TGTGCCAGCAGCGTAGGAGGGATTACCGGGGAGCTGTTTTTT
TRBJ1-2 | TRBD1 | . | TRBV7-9 | 13 | CASSLGQGAGYTF | TGTGCCAGCAGCCTAGGACAGGGGGCTGGCTACACCTTC
TRBJ2-1 | . | . | TRBV5-4 | 18 | CASSPRGGSLSSYNEQFF | TGTGCCAGCAGCCCCAGGGGCGGAAGCTTGAGCTCCTACAATGAGCAGTTCTTC
TRBJ1-1 | . | . | TRBV6-1 | 11 | CATKLYTEAFF | TGTGCCACCAAGCTCTACACTGAAGCTTTCTTT
TRBJ2-7 | . | few | TRBV2 | 14 | CASSEARRGSEQYF | TGTGCCAGCAGTGAAGCGCGCAGGGGCTCGGAGCAGTACTTC
TRBJ2-3 | TRBD1 | . | TRBV15 | 14 | CATSRQGESDTQYF | TGTGCCACCAGCAGGCAGGGGGAATCAGATACGCAGTATTTT
TRBJ2-3 | . | few | TRBV10-3 | 14 | CAISARLETDTQYF | TGTGCCATCAGTGCCCGACTAGAGACAGATACGCAGTATTTT
TRBJ2-3 | . | . | TRBV2 | 13 | CASSQGWADTQYF | TGTGCCAGCAGCCAGGGATGGGCAGATACGCAGTATTTT
TRBJ1-5 | . | . | TRBV28 | 15 | CASAVGGVGNQPQHF | TGTGCCAGCGCAGTTGGAGGGGTGGGCAATCAGCCCCAGCATTTT
TRBJ1-1 | . | . | TRBV27 | 15 | CASSLQQGMNTEAFF | TGTGCCAGCAGTTTACAGCAGGGGATGAACACTGAAGCTTTCTTT
TRBJ2-7 | TRBD1 | few | TRBV28 | 16 | CASSFYSVQGAREQYF | TGTGCCAGCAGTTTCTACTCGGTACAGGGGGCTCGGGAGCAGTACTTC
TRBJ2-5 | TRBD1 | few | TRBV5-6 | 17 | CASSLGDRVSVQETQYF | TGTGCCAGCAGCTTGGGGGACAGGGTATCAGTCCAAGAGACCCAGTACTTC
TRBJ2-7 | . | . | TRBV10-3 | 13 | CAISQLQGYEQYF | TGTGCCATCAGTCAATTACAGGGCTACGAGCAGTACTTC
TRBJ1-6 | . | once | TRBV6-4 | 14 | CASSLTPDNSPLHF | TGTGCCAGCAGTCTCACACCCGATAATTCACCCCTCCACTTT